These T cell receptor beta chains were read from a single sample in a study of beta chain features in type 1 diabetes. Method: immunoSEQ multiplex PCR; TCRdb's copy keeps in-frame clones and lacks some. The sample holds some 350,000 clones, around 10% seen once. The source material was central memory CD4+ T cells from blood. The receptors were sampled from a man aged 25 to 45 with type 1 diabetes. Both conserved end residues are part of each CDR3. Each record gives: V gene, D gene, clone size, J gene, CDR3 protein, CDR3 DNA. The D gene is left open where the match is weak. Only part of the rows carry a size: once, few, many, or a class if the clone is expanded.

>TRBV27|-|-|TRBJ1-3
CASRHRDFLLRNIYSGNTIYF
TGTGCCAGCAGACACCGGGACTTCCTCCTTAGGAATATTTACTCTGGAAACACCATATATTTT
>TRBV28|-|-|TRBJ1-2
CASRVGDGYTF
TGTGCCAGCAGGGTGGGAGATGGCTACACCTTC
>TRBV20-1|-|-|TRBJ1-1
CSVRGTEAFF
TGCAGTGTTCGGGGGACTGAAGCTTTCTTT
>TRBV5-1|TRBD1|many|TRBJ1-2
CASTGTAYGYTF
TGCGCCAGCACCGGGACAGCCTATGGCTACACCTTC
>TRBV27|-|-|TRBJ2-4
CASSLGGKNIQYF
TGTGCCAGCAGTTTGGGCGGTAAAAACATTCAGTACTTC
>TRBV6-5|-|-|TRBJ2-1
CASSYRARLSYNEQFF
TGTGCCAGCAGTTATCGGGCCAGACTCTCCTACAATGAGCAGTTCTTC
>TRBV27|TRBD2|-|TRBJ2-2
CASRYVGLVPTGELFF
TGTGCCAGCAGATATGTAGGACTAGTTCCCACCGGGGAGCTGTTTTTT
>TRBV5-8|-|many|TRBJ1-2
CASSLQGRSRLRGYTF
TGTGCCAGCAGCTTGCAGGGGAGGTCTCGCTTACGGGGCTACACCTTC
>TRBV28|-|few|TRBJ1-5
CASSPGTLSNQPQHF
TGTGCCAGCAGTCCCGGGACACTTAGCAATCAGCCCCAGCATTTT
>TRBV7-2|-|few|TRBJ1-2
CASSLGMTTDRISYTF
TGTGCCAGCAGCTTAGGGATGACAACGGACCGCATAAGCTACACCTTC
>TRBV5-1|TRBD2|-|TRBJ2-3
CASKLAGGPEDTQYF
TGCGCCAGCAAACTAGCGGGAGGGCCGGAAGATACGCAGTATTTT
>TRBV7-2|-|-|TRBJ2-2
CASSLAHGGPLYTGELFF
TGTGCCAGCAGCTTAGCGCATGGGGGGCCCCTATACACCGGGGAGCTGTTTTTT
>TRBV6-5|-|-|TRBJ1-5
CASSERENQPQHF
TGTGCCAGCAGTGAAAGGGAGAATCAGCCCCAGCATTTT
>TRBV6-1|TRBD1|few|TRBJ1-1
CASYKDRRNTEAFF
TGTGCCAGTTACAAGGACAGGAGGAACACTGAAGCTTTCTTT
>TRBV7-9|TRBD2|-|TRBJ2-7
CASGSGRAYEQYF
TGTGCCAGCGGTAGCGGGAGGGCCTACGAGCAGTACTTC
>TRBV7-2|TRBD1|-|TRBJ2-3
CASRSRSGGGTDTQYF
TGTGCCAGCAGATCACGATCAGGGGGCGGAACAGATACGCAGTATTTT
>TRBV29-1|TRBD1|-|TRBJ1-5
CSVGQGAQPQHF
TGCAGCGTGGGACAGGGGGCACAGCCCCAGCATTTT
>TRBV6-6|-|many|TRBJ1-5
CASRGNQPQHF
TGTGCCAGCAGGGGCAATCAGCCCCAGCATTTT
>TRBV5-4|-|few|TRBJ2-5
CASSENNQETQYF
TGTGCCAGCAGCGAGAATAACCAAGAGACCCAGTACTTC
>TRBV18|TRBD1|few|TRBJ1-6
CASSPGQGNSPLHF
TGTGCCAGCTCACCCGGACAGGGAAATTCACCCCTCCACTTT
>TRBV11-2|TRBD2|once|TRBJ2-1
CASSAGLAGAQQFF
TGTGCCAGCAGCGCGGGACTAGCGGGAGCACAGCAGTTCTTC
>TRBV10-3|TRBD1|few|TRBJ2-2
CAIGRQGANTGELFF
TGTGCCATCGGCCGACAGGGGGCTAACACCGGGGAGCTGTTTTTT
>TRBV6-5|TRBD1|-|TRBJ2-1
CASSLLTGWEYNEQFF
TGTGCCAGCAGTTTGCTGACAGGGTGGGAATACAATGAGCAGTTCTTC
>TRBV6-5|-|few|TRBJ2-5
CASSYEGRSTQYF
TGTGCCAGCAGTTACGAGGGGCGGTCGACCCAGTACTTC
>TRBV10-3|TRBD1|few|TRBJ1-1
CASKGQGRNTEAFF
TGTGCCAGCAAAGGACAGGGAAGGAACACTGAAGCTTTCTTT
>TRBV5-6|TRBD2|-|TRBJ2-7
CASAGALAGAGNEQYF
TGTGCCAGCGCGGGGGCCTTAGCGGGAGCAGGAAACGAGCAGTACTTC
>TRBV9|-|few|TRBJ2-5
CASSVAQREAMETQYF
TGTGCCAGCAGCGTGGCACAGAGAGAAGCAATGGAGACCCAGTACTTC
>TRBV2|TRBD1|-|TRBJ2-7
CASSAGQAPYEQYF
TGTGCCAGCAGCGCCGGACAGGCTCCCTACGAGCAGTACTTC
>TRBV10-3|TRBD1|few|TRBJ2-3
CAISSDRGPDTQYF
TGTGCCATCAGTTCGGACAGGGGACCAGATACGCAGTATTTT
>TRBV28|-|few|TRBJ2-7
CASSPLTYEQYF
TGTGCCAGCAGCCCCTTGACCTACGAGCAGTACTTC
>TRBV5-1|TRBD1|few|TRBJ2-2
CASSLLGQGSTGELFF
TGCGCCAGCAGCTTGTTGGGACAGGGAAGCACCGGGGAGCTGTTTTTT
>TRBV27|TRBD1|few|TRBJ1-2
CASSPGGRYDGYTF
TGTGCCAGCAGTCCAGGGGGTCGGTACGATGGCTACACCTTC
>TRBV6-1|TRBD1|-|TRBJ1-5
CASSAGQIGGQPQHF
TGTGCCAGCAGTGCGGGACAGATCGGCGGTCAGCCCCAGCATTTT
>TRBV30|-|few|TRBJ1-3
CAWSVGAGSGNTIYF
TGTGCCTGGAGTGTGGGGGCAGGCTCTGGAAACACCATATATTTT
>TRBV6-5|TRBD1|-|TRBJ2-7
CASSYSGTGQYEQYF
TGTGCCAGCAGTTACTCCGGGACAGGGCAGTACGAGCAGTACTTC
>TRBV27|TRBD2|few|TRBJ2-7
CASSSRTSGNSGQYF
TGTGCCAGCAGTTCAAGGACTAGCGGGAATAGTGGGCAGTACTTC
>TRBV19|-|many|TRBJ2-7
CASSPRTTLYSYEQYF
TGTGCCAGTAGTCCCAGGACTACCCTATATTCGTACGAGCAGTACTTC
>TRBV6-6|TRBD1|once|TRBJ2-1
CASSAGTGGRDEQFF
TGTGCCAGCAGTGCGGGGACAGGGGGTCGGGATGAGCAGTTCTTC
>TRBV9|TRBD2|few|TRBJ2-1
CASSVGLAGGPRDNEQFF
TGTGCCAGCAGCGTGGGACTAGCGGGAGGGCCTCGAGACAATGAGCAGTTCTTC
>TRBV4-2|-|-|TRBJ1-5
CASSQGAGDNQPQHF
TGTGCCAGCAGCCAAGGGGCAGGCGACAATCAGCCCCAGCATTTT
>TRBV27|-|-|TRBJ2-3
CASRPWGTSTDTQYF
TGTGCCAGCAGGCCGTGGGGGACTAGCACAGATACGCAGTATTTT
>TRBV7-9|TRBD1|few|TRBJ2-5
CASSSKTGEETQYF
TGTGCCAGCAGCTCCAAGACAGGGGAAGAGACCCAGTACTTC
>TRBV10-2|-|-|TRBJ2-3
CASSGSAGGEFSDTQYF
TGCGCCAGCAGTGGGTCGGCTGGGGGAGAGTTCTCAGATACGCAGTATTTT